This T cell receptor (beta chain) came from a study of blood T cell repertoires in COVID-19. Across the study: Samples taken during acute and convalescent COVID-19 were collected in the United States, Italy and Spain. The analysed material was cDNA or gDNA that came from T cells, B-cell-depleted T cells, or PBMCs.

Seattle patient enrollment occurred during active infection, with longitudinal follow-up thereafter. In germline, CDR1 is KGHDR, CDR2 SFDVKD. The junction had 18 bases not matched to a gene; V was cut back by 2 bases and J by 6 bases. The CDR3 extends over 20 amino acids. Authors' data handling: Estimates of nucleated cell counts were drawn from the amplification of reference gene primers. TCRdb's table, derived via immunoSEQ multiplex PCR, lists solely in-frame clones and lacks some. V and J calls and clone size are given by that table; D and trimming were obtained from the DNA. Here the sample spans more than 85,000 clones, about 86% being singletons.

This clonotype was sampled from a man in his fifties with COVID-19, enrolled during active disease. The gene calls are TRBV24-1 and TRBJ2-2; 9 bases line up with TRBD1. Sequencing input: peripheral blood. CDR3 nucleotides: TGTGCCACCAGTGATTCCCTTGGGGCGCCGGGACAGGGAAGGGCCGGGGAGCTGTTTTTT. Translation gives CATSDSLGAPGQGRAGELFF.